This T cell receptor (beta chain) was captured by sequencing in a study of control samples from healthy donors and cancer patients. From germline, CDR1 is KGHSH and CDR2 LQKENI. The CDR3 extends over 13 amino acids. V lost 2 bases and J 12 bases, leaving 11 bases between the germline ends. Profiled with immunoSEQ multiplex PCR; TCRdb holds only in-frame clones, not every one. The sample lists approximately 20,000 clones; 86% were seen once. Sequencing was done on a sample of PBMCs. The source is a woman between 65 and 79 years old with colorectal cancer. The chain links TRBV18 to TRBJ1-6; D gene unclear. This CDR3 reads CASSPARRKPLHF. Here the CDR3 DNA reads TGTGCCAGCTCACCAGCCCGCAGGAAACCCCTCCACTTT.